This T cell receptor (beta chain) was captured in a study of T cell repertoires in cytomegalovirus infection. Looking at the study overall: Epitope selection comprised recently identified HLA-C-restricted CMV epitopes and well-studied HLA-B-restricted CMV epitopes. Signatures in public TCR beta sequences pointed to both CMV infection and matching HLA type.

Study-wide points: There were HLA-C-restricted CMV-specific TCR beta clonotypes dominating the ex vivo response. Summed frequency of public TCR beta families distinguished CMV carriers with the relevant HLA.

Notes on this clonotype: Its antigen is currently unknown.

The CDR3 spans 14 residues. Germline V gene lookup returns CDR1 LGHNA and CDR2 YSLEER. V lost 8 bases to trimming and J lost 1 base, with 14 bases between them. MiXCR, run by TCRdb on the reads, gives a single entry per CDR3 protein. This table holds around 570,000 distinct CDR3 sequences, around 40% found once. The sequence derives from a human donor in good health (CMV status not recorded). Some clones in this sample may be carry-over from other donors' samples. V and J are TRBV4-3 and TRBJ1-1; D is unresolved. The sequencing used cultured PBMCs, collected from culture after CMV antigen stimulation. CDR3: CASRFLGQNTEAFF. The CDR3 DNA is TGCGCCAGCCGCTTTCTTGGGCAGAACACTGAAGCTTTCTTT.